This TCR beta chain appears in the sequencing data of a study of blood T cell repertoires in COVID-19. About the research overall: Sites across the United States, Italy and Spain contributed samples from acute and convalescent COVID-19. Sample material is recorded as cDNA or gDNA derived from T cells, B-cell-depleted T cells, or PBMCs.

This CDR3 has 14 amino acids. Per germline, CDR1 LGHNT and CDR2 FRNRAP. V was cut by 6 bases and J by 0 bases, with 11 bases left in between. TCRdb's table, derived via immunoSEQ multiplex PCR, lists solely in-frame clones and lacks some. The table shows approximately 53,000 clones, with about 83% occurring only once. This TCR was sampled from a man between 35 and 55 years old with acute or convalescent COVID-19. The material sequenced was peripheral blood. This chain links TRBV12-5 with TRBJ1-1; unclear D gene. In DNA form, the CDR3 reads TGTGCTAGTGGCCGTGAACTTGTGAACACTGAAGCTTTCTTT. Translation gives CASGRELVNTEAFF. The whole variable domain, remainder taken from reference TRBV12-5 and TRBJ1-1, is DARVTQTPRHKVTEMGQEVTMRCQPILGHNTVFWYRQTMMQGLELLAYFRNRAPLDDSGMPKDRFSAEMPDATLATLKIQPSEPRDSAVYFCASGRELVNTEAFFGQGTRLTVV.